The clone carrying this TCR beta chain was counted only a few times. What it recognizes is unknown. This entry is derived from a study of beta chain features in type 1 diabetes. cDNA synthesis used the whole RNA isolate, giving expressed TCRB sequences. The protocol was immunoSEQ multiplex PCR, while the TCRdb copy is restricted to in-frame clones and leaves out a portion. The sample has about 360,000 clones, around 13% seen once. Isolation of CD4+ naive, central memory, regulatory and stem cell-like memory cells was achieved by sorting via CD45RO/CCR7/CD25/CD127/CD95/CD27. Study results and caveats: Shorter TCRB CDR3s, moderately but significantly so, marked every one of the four CD4+ subsets in Type 1 diabetes patients.

V dropped 0 bases and J dropped 2 bases, with 11 bases sitting between them. The CDR3 length is 15 residues. The source is a man between 18 and 29 years old in good health. The sequenced sample consisted of naive CD4+ T cells from blood. The V gene is TRBV23-1, the J gene TRBJ2-7, with D tentatively TRBD1 (6 bases). TRBV23-1 is an ORF, with its function uncertain. CDR3 sequence (DNA): TGCGCCAGCAGTCAATCTCCCAGGGGCACCTACGAGCAGTACTTC. Amino acid sequence: CASSQSPRGTYEQYF.